The T cell receptor beta chain described here comes from a study of CD8+CD57+ T cells in acquired aplastic anemia. Whole-study findings and limits: Researchers report that about 29 CD8+ CDR3 sequences appeared in both patients and controls. Patients did not significantly differ from controls in CD8+ Simpson's diversity.

TCR beta VDJ and CDR3 profiling used genomic DNA as template. TCRdb analysed the reads with MiXCR anew, one entry per CDR3 protein. The sample contains some 150,000 distinct CDR3 sequences, 60% to 80% of which appear only once. Worth noting for this clonotype: The antigen remains unidentified.

All sequencing subjects had displayed CD8+CD57+ cell expansion on flow cytometry. Germline V CDR1 and CDR2: KGHDR, SFDVKD. With 4 bases clipped from V and 5 bases from J, the junction kept 8 bases outside the gene matches. The CDR3 runs 15 residues. Input material: sorted CD4+, CD8+, or CD8+CD57+ T cells (not recorded which) from PBMCs. J is TRBJ2-5 and V is TRBV24-1, with TRBD2 identical over 8 bases. The origin of this receptor is a human donor with aplastic anemia. For the CDR3, the DNA is TGTGCCACCAGTGAAACGGGACTAGGATCGGAGACCCAGTACTTC. It is translated as CATSETGLGSETQYF.